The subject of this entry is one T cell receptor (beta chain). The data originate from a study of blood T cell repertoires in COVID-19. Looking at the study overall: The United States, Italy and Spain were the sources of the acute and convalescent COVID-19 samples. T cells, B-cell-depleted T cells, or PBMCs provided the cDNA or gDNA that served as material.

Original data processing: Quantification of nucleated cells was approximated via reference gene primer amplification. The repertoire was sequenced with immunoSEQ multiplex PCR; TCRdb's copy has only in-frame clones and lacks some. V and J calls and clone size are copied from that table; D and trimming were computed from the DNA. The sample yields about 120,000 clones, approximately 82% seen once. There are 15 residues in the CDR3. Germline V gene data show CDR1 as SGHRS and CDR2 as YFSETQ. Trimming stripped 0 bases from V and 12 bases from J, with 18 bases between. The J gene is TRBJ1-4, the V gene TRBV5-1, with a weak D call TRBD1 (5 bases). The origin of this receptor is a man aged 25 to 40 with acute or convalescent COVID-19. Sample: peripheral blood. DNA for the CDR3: TGCGCCAGCAGCTTGGTTGGGACTTCTGCCCAGGAACTGTTTTTT. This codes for CASSLVGTSAQELFF.